The TCR beta chain under discussion was sequenced for a study of blood T cell repertoires in COVID-19. Whole-study context: The United States, Italy and Spain supplied acute and convalescent COVID-19 samples. In each case, the material was cDNA or gDNA derived from T cells, B-cell-depleted T cells, or PBMCs.

Original processing notes: Reference gene primer amplification gave nucleated cell count estimates. The table came from immunoSEQ multiplex PCR; TCRdb's copy has only in-frame clones and leaves some out. V, J and clone size are taken as reported in that table, and D and trimming were inferred from the DNA itself. The repertoire holds 200,000 to 250,000 clones, just over 85% seen once, with 11% in the top ten. V lost 11 bases and J lost 4, with 17 bases in between. This CDR3 is built from 13 residues. Germline values: CDR1 SEHNR, CDR2 FQNEAQ (reference sequence). This receptor was obtained from a man in his forties or fifties with COVID-19, enrolled during active disease. The chain has TRBV7-9 and TRBJ2-5; tentatively, D is TRBD2 (6 bases). Material for sequencing was peripheral blood. CDR3: CASGLRGVETQYF. CDR3 DNA sequence: TGTGCCTCCGGCCTCCGCGGGGTAGAGACCCAGTACTTC.